Sequencing of this TCR beta chain was carried out in a study of T cell responses to AZD1222 COVID-19 vaccine. This CDR3 contains 14 residues. V shed 6 bases, J shed 2 bases, and the junction held 6 bases outside the gene matches. Germline CDR1 reads ENHRY; CDR2 reads SYGVKD. Concerning this clone: Antigen specificity is unknown.

Points from the study as a whole: A rise in Spike-specific TCR breadth and depth followed two AZD1222 doses. Repertoire sampling happened only post peak T cell response. At study baseline, merely more than 5 AZD1222 recipients were seropositive. Most donors were white British, females outnumbered males, and clonal diversity was possibly underestimated.

This table comes from immunoSEQ multiplex PCR, and its TCRdb copy is limited to in-frame clones, with some not included. The table lists 65,000 to 85,000 clones, approximately 89% of them singletons, with about 9% in the top ten. The origin of this receptor is an adult who received the MenACWY meningococcal vaccine as a control. The chain recombines TRBV10-3 with TRBJ2-7; 8 nucleotides line up with TRBD1. Source: peripheral blood, taken 28 days after the second dose of the MenACWY control vaccine. In DNA, the CDR3 is TGTGCCATCAGCAACAGACAGGGGACCTACGAGCAGTACTTC. It is translated as CAISNRQGTYEQYF.